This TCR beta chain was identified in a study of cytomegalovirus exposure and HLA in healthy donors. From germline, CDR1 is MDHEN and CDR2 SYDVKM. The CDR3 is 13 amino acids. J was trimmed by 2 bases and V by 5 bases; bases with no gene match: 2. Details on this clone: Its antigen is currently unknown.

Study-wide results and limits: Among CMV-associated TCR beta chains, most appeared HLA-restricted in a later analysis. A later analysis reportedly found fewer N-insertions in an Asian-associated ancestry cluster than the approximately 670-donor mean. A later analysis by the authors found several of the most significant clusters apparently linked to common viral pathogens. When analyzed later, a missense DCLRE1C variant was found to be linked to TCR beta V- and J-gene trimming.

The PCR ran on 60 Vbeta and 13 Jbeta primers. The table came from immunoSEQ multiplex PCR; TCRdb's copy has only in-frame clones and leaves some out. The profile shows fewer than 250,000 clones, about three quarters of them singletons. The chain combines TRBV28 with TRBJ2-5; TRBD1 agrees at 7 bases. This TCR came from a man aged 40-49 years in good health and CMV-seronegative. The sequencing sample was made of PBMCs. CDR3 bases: TGTGCCAGCAGTCGGGACAGACAAGAGACCCAGTACTTC. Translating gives CASSRDRQETQYF.